The TCR beta chain described here comes from a study of cytomegalovirus exposure and HLA in healthy donors. Amplification used 60 Vbeta primers and 13 Jbeta primers. Generated by immunoSEQ multiplex PCR, the TCRdb table keeps only in-frame clones and is missing some. There are just over 80,000 clones in the sample, with about 1.1% held by the top ten. The CDR3 is made up of 15 amino acids. Germline assignment: CDR1 LNHDA and CDR2 SQIVND (reference sequence). The V end was cut by 5 bases, the J end by 0 bases, with 8 bases between. Study-level findings and limits: From TCR beta sequences, most subjects' HLA-A and HLA-B alleles were reportedly predicted accurately. Earlier analysis looked at TCR beta V segments, and most were productive about 87% or about 30% of the time. The Asian-associated ancestry cluster reportedly had fewer N-insertions than the approximately 700-donor mean in a later analysis. Using a false discovery rate of 0.05, a later analysis showed that some 16,000 TCR beta sequences were associated with HLA alleles.

About this clone itself: Its antigen is unknown.

This sequence originates from a woman aged 30 to 39 in good health and CMV-seronegative. V gene TRBV19 combines with J gene TRBJ2-6; a weak D match, TRBD2 (5 bases). The material sequenced was PBMCs. The chain's CDR3 is CASSPGGSGANVLTF. The CDR3 DNA reads as TGTGCCAGTAGTCCCGGAGGCTCTGGGGCCAACGTCCTGACTTTC.